This T cell receptor (beta chain) was retrieved from a study of T cells after somatic rescue of genetic block. Trimming took off 2 bases at V and 0 bases at J, with 11 bases between the two ends. This CDR3 is built from 15 residues. Germline assignment: CDR1 KGHSH and CDR2 LQKENI. Profiled with immunoSEQ multiplex PCR; TCRdb holds only in-frame clones, not every one. The sample holds 7,300 or so clones, about 81% seen once. The sequenced material came from peripheral blood mononuclear cells (PBMCs). V and J are TRBV18 and TRBJ2-7; D gene unclear. The TCR sequence derives from a boy aged 5-17 years. DNA for the CDR3: TGTGCCAGCTCACCATCTGCGGATATCTCCTACGAGCAGTACTTC. Encoded protein: CASSPSADISYEQYF.